Each of the 8 T cell receptor beta chains below was sequenced from the same sample in a study of T cell responses to AZD1222 COVID-19 vaccine. The table came from immunoSEQ multiplex PCR; TCRdb's copy has only in-frame clones and leaves some out. The profile shows 75,000 to 95,000 clones, 80% to 95% of them singletons. The input for sequencing was peripheral blood, taken 28 days after the second AZD1222 dose. The origin of the receptors is an adult who received the AZD1222 COVID-19 vaccine.

The chain couples TRBV12-3 or TRBV12-4 to TRBJ1-2, with D possibly matching TRBD1 (6 bases). Trimming took 5 bases from V and 4 from J, leaving 11 bases between them. This CDR3 spans 13 amino acids. Here the CDR3 DNA reads TGTGCCAGCAGTAAAGAGGGGGTCTATGGCTACACCTTC. This sequence encodes CASSKEGVYGYTF.

This chain uses TRBV21-1 with TRBJ1-1; TRBD1 is the table's D call, not checked against the DNA. TRBV21-1 is noted as a pseudogene. The CDR3 spans 12 residues. The CDR3 is CASSPGQGEAFF. The CDR3 coding sequence is TGTGCCAGCAGCCCGGGACAGGGAGAAGCTTTCTTT.

The chain has TRBV19 and TRBJ1-6; D uncertain. This CDR3 is built from 12 residues. The germline V gene encodes CDR1 LNHDA and CDR2 SQIVND (reference sequence). V was clipped by 3 bases and J by 6 bases, with 3 bases between them. The CDR3 nucleotides are TGTGCCAGTAGTATGACTAATTCACCCCTCCACTTT. This codes for CASSMTNSPLHF.

The V gene is TRBV7-6, the J gene TRBJ2-7, with D perhaps TRBD1 (7 bases). Per the germline V gene, CDR1 is SGHVS and CDR2 is FNYEAQ. Trimming cost V 5 bases and J 7 bases, with 21 bases left between them. CDR3 size: 15 residues. The CDR3 reads CASSPGGLGRGEQYF. CDR3 nucleotide sequence: TGTGCCAGCAGCCCAGGGGGGTTAGGGCGGGGTGAGCAGTACTTC.

The chain combines TRBV5-1 with TRBJ2-3; TRBD2 aligns across 8 bases. The V segment lost 0 bases and the J segment 0 bases; nucleotides outside the gene matches: 0. The CDR3 consists of 15 residues. The germline gives CDR1 SGHRS, CDR2 YFSETQ. The CDR3 loop reads CASSLGGGSTDTQYF. The CDR3 nucleotides read TGCGCCAGCAGCTTGGGCGGGGGGAGCACAGATACGCAGTATTTT.

V usage is TRBV7-2 and J usage is TRBJ1-1; 10 bases align to TRBD1. After removal of 3 bases from V and 13 bases from J, the junction contained 11 bases not matched to a gene. This CDR3 contains 14 residues. Germline-derived CDR1 and CDR2 are SGHTA and FQGNSA. CDR3 in DNA: TGTGCCAGCAGCTTTTGGGGCCTGGGACAGGGGCATTTCTTT. This sequence encodes CASSFWGLGQGHFF.

This sequence joins TRBV7-9 and TRBJ2-7; D possibly corresponds to TRBD2 (6 bases). The germline V gene has CDR1 SEHNR and CDR2 FQNEAQ (reference sequence). This CDR3 has 15 residues. Trimming shortened V by 5 bases and J by 2 bases, and 16 bases separated the two germline ends. The DNA for the CDR3 is TGTGCCAGCAGCCCCACTAGCTCCGGAGCCTACGAGCAGTACTTC. Protein product: CASSPTSSGAYEQYF.

The CDR3 sequence is CASSLDINTGELFF. The CDR3 bases are TGTGCCAGCAGTTTGGACATAAACACCGGGGAGCTGTTTTTT. V is TRBV28 and J is TRBJ2-2; possible D gene TRBD1, 5 bases. In germline, CDR1 is MDHEN, CDR2 SYDVKM. The V and J ends lost 3 bases and 2 bases respectively, with 7 bases between them. The CDR3 has 14 amino acids.